Listed below are T cell receptor beta chains from one sample, sequenced in a study of cytotoxic CD8 clonotypes in ibrutinib-treated CLL. Data came from immunoSEQ multiplex PCR; TCRdb stores just in-frame clones and leaves some out. Of about 120,000 clones listed, approximately 58% were seen once; the top ten hold 35% to 40%. Sequencing used PBMCs, obtained after 24 months of ibrutinib treatment. These TCRs come from a human donor with chronic lymphocytic leukemia. CDR3s include the opening cysteine and the closing phenylalanine or tryptophan. Size values are once, few and many counts, or a class for expanded clones, and some rows have none.

TRBJ1-3,NA,TRBV7-9,CASSLAWGQGNTIYF
TRBJ1-6,NA,TRBV6-1,CASSEAEGINSPLHF
TRBJ2-3,NA,TRBV5-1,CASSRKQGPTQYF
TRBJ2-1,NA,TRBV18,CASSKEGRQGVNEQFF
TRBJ1-1,NA,TRBV6-6,CASRPRVLNTEAFF
TRBJ2-7,few,TRBV28,CASMRAGAGYEQYF
TRBJ1-4,few,TRBV2,CASSPPGQGLEKLFF
TRBJ2-7,few,TRBV25-1,CASSESGGAYEQYF
TRBJ1-6,NA,TRBV28,CASSFGQGDSPLHF
TRBJ1-6,many,TRBV5-5,CASSLLQPNSPLHF
TRBJ1-5,few,TRBV21-1,CASKITPGGDHQPQHF
TRBJ1-2,NA,TRBV28,CASRPGQGGYGYTF
TRBJ2-2,NA,TRBV19,CATRGDRGLGGELFF
TRBJ1-1,NA,TRBV29-1,CSAGGADTEAFF
TRBJ2-2,few,TRBV19,CASSIPQGGNTGELFF
TRBJ1-4,NA,TRBV9,CASSVESGTVREKLFF
TRBJ2-7,NA,TRBV7-9,CASSFTTGHWDEQYF
TRBJ1-2,NA,TRBV9,CASSASGQDSYGYTF
TRBJ1-1,few,TRBV7-2,CASSNQGWTEAFF
TRBJ1-2,NA,TRBV6-5,CASSYSGGVNYGYTF
TRBJ2-7,NA,TRBV2,CAGGGGAYEQYF
TRBJ2-2,few,TRBV2,CASSNGLVPGELFF
TRBJ2-5,once,TRBV29-1,CSVTSGTAYQETQYF
TRBJ2-7,NA,TRBV9,CASSPYLSYEQYF
TRBJ1-5,NA,TRBV5-6,CASSLHRGFQPQHF
TRBJ1-2,NA,TRBV6-6,CASSLNRDGAGYTF
TRBJ2-7,NA,TRBV11-2,CASSPSGLAGYEQYF
TRBJ2-1,NA,TRBV29-1,CSVRLAGDNEQFF
TRBJ1-1,few,TRBV7-3,CASSLTAYNTEAFF
TRBJ1-1,once,TRBV7-3,CASSLGRSQTEAFF
TRBJ2-1,NA,TRBV21-1,CASRDRLSTYSYNEQFF
TRBJ2-3,NA,TRBV4-2,CASSQVAGGHVDTQYF
TRBJ2-2,NA,TRBV5-1,CATAKISGRSNTGELFF
TRBJ2-1,NA,TRBV29-1,CSVSIRTRNNEQFF
TRBJ1-2,once,TRBV9,CASSVVAGVYTF